This T cell receptor (beta chain) emerged from a study of blood T cell repertoires in COVID-19. Germline V gene lookup returns CDR1 LGHDT and CDR2 YNNKEL (reference sequence). Germline trimming cut 1 base from V and 8 bases from J; bases unmatched to any gene: 4. This CDR3 is built from 14 residues. TCRdb's copy holds only in-frame clones and misses some; the assay was immunoSEQ multiplex PCR. Among 100,000 to 150,000 clones listed, over 55% were seen once. The chain combines TRBV3-1 (or the pseudogene TRBV3-2) with TRBJ1-5; TRBD1 matches 8 bases. This receptor was identified in a woman aged 70 to 79 with acute or convalescent COVID-19. The sequenced material came from peripheral blood. The CDR3 DNA is TGTGCCAGCAGCCAAGGGACAGGGAAGAAGCCCCAGCATTTT. It codes for CASSQGTGKKPQHF.